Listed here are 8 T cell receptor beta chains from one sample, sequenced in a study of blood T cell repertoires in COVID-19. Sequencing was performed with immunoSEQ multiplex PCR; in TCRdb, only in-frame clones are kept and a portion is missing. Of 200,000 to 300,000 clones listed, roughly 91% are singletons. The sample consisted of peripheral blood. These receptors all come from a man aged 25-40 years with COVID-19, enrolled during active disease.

Here the CDR3 DNA reads TGTGCCAGCAGTGAAACGGAGGGGACAAACATTCAGTACTTC. This codes for CASSETEGTNIQYF. The chain employs TRBV6-1 and TRBJ2-4, with TRBD2 as a possible D gene (6 bases). In germline, CDR1 is MNHNS, CDR2 SASEGT. Trimming shortened V by 2 bases and J by 6 bases, and 11 bases separated the two germline ends. This CDR3 is 14 amino acids long.

For the CDR3, the DNA is TGTGCCAGCAGTTCCCGGACAGGTCCCGGCGGTGAAGCTTTCTTT. Translated: CASSSRTGPGGEAFF. The V call is TRBV6-5, the J call TRBJ1-1, with 7 nucleotides matching TRBD1. J lost 7 bases, V lost 4 bases, and 12 bases had no gene match. This CDR3 is built from 15 residues. Germline V gene data show CDR1 as MNHEY and CDR2 as SVGAGI.

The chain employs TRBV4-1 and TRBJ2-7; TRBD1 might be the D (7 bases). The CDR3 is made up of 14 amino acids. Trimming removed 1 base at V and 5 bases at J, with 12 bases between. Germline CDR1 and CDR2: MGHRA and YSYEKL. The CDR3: CASSQGIRGDEQYF. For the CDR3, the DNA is TGCGCCAGCAGCCAAGGAATCAGGGGGGACGAGCAGTACTTC.

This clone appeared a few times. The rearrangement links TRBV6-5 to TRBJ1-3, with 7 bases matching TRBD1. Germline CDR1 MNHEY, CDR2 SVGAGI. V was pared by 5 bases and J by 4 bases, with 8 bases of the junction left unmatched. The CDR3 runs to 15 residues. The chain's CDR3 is CASSPQRGLGNTIYF. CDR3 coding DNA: TGTGCCAGCAGTCCACAAAGGGGGCTCGGAAACACCATATATTTT.

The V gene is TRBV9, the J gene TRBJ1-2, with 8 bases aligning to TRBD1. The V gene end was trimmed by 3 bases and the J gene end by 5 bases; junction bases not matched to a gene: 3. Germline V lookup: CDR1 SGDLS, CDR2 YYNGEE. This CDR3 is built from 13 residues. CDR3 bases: TGTGCCAGCAGCGAAAGGACAGGGTATGGCTACACCTTC. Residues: CASSERTGYGYTF.

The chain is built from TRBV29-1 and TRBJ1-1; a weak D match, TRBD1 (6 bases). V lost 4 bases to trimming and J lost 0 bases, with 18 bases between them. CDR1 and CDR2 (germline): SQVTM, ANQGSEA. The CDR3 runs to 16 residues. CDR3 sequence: CSVGRGGISLNTEAFF. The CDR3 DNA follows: TGCAGCGTTGGAAGGGGGGGTATAAGCCTGAACACTGAAGCTTTCTTT.

The CDR3 sequence is CASSSYDSIYGYTF. In DNA form, the CDR3 reads TGCGCCAGCAGCTCATACGACAGCATCTATGGCTACACCTTC. The V and J genes are TRBV5-1 and TRBJ1-2; tentatively, D is TRBD1 (5 bases). Germline-derived CDR1 and CDR2 are SGHRS and YFSETQ. Trimming left V 3 bases short and J 4 bases short, with 13 bases between. The CDR3 length is 14 residues.

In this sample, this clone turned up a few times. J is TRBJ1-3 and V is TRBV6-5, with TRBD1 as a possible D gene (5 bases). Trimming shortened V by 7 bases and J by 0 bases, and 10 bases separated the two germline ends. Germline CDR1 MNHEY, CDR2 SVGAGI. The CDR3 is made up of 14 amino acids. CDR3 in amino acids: CASTQTVSGNTIYF. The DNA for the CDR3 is TGTGCCAGCACCCAGACAGTCTCTGGAAACACCATATATTTT.